This T cell receptor beta chain is drawn from a study of STAT5B mutations in CD4+ large granular lymphocyte leukemia (dated by TCRdb to the early 2020s). Study-level background: Among healthy controls, the CDR3 'QG' motif was associated with a particular HLA allele. TCRbeta repertoires of CD4+ T-cell large granular lymphocyte leukemia patients were compared with those of healthy blood donors. Flow cytometry on FACSCanto II or FACSVerse confirmed that purified fractions exceeded 95% purity among lymphocytes. Overall results and qualifications from the work: Greater clonality appeared to be present in CD4-sorted patient repertoires than in healthy CD4+ repertoires, and the difference was retained after the putative leukemic clones were removed. Main leukemic clonotypes were private to each patient, although 25% to 30% appeared at low frequency in other patients' non-leukemic repertoires. The data were not HLA-matched, and the relatively small sample size could explain the higher clonality seen in CD4+ compared with CD8+ T-LGLL. TRBV06-family usage was enriched among the top patient clones (8/27) compared with healthy controls (2/35).

A note on this clone: Its antigen target is currently unknown. Within one base of it there is no much larger clone, and no base qualities were kept.

TCRbeta rearrangements were sequenced from genomic DNA using the immunoSEQ assay at survey resolution. Per the authors' processing: In the TCR sequencing data, the smallest productive clonotype frequency that could be detected was 2.59 x 10-5. Analyses included only productive TCRbeta rearrangements, meaning complete and in-frame sequences. The clonality of each sample was calculated as Simpson clonality in the immunoSEQ Analyzer version 3.0. Clones were grouped by frequency into very rare, small, medium, large (1-20%) or hyperexpanded (>20%) categories. Generation probabilities were estimated with OLGA 1.2.3, V-gene circos plots were made with VDJtools, specificities were looked up in VDJdb, and CDR3 motifs were identified with GLIPH. TCRdb took this table from immuneACCESS and kept in-frame rearrangements with V and J called. Such tables lack part of the clones; where checked against another copy, unresolved V genes explain under half of the gap, and the rest is unexplained. The V and J calls and clone size come from that table; D and trimming were worked out from the DNA. A total of 34,000 or so clones appear in this sample, approximately 86% of them only once. The ten largest make up roughly 4.5% of the sample.

Healthy controls were some 35 blood donors whose buffy coats came from the Finnish Red Cross blood service. All TCR-sequenced material derived from peripheral blood: patient blood samples and healthy donor buffy coats. Ficoll-Hypaque gradient centrifugation was used to isolate peripheral blood mononuclear cells. Magnetic purification was used to isolate CD4+ cells from the buffy coats of the healthy controls. Genomic DNA was extracted with the Gentra Puregene Cell and Tissue kit and quantified on a Qubit 2.0 fluorometer. CDR1 is given as ENHRY and CDR2 as SYGVKD, both from the germline V gene. V is cut back by 6 bases and J by 7 bases, with 7 bases in the junction unmatched. The CDR3 has 15 amino acids, counting the end cysteine and phenylalanine. Only the CDR3 portion is preserved as DNA: 45 bases, with reading frame beginning at the first base.

The chain is assembled from TRBV10-3 and TRBJ2-1, and TRBD2 matches 12 of the central bases. The TCR originated in a human donor in good health. The sequenced sample consisted of CD4+ T cells from blood buffy coats. The DNA reads TGTGCCATCAGCCTCGGACTAGCGGGAACAAATGAGCAGTTCTTC. Its protein is CAISLGLAGTNEQFF.